The next 31 T cell receptor beta chains were all read from a single sample in a study of blood T cell repertoires in COVID-19 (dated by TCRdb to about 2020). Library method: the immunoSEQ multiplex PCR assay. TCRdb retrieved this table from immuneACCESS and kept in-frame rearrangements only. Not all clones are present; in checked studies, unresolved V genes account for under half, and no reason is known for the remainder. The sample records 200,000 to 300,000 clones, roughly 88% of which are singletons. Of the sample, more than 1.2% is held by the ten largest clones. The material sequenced was peripheral blood. The receptor set was obtained from a man older than 75 with acute or convalescent COVID-19.

This clone came up a few times. The rearrangement uses TRBV7-3 and TRBJ2-3, with 7 bases fitting TRBD2. J was trimmed by 1 base and V by 5 bases; bases with no gene match: 6. The CDR3 spans 15 residues. Germline-derived CDR1 and CDR2 are SGHTA and FQGTGA. The CDR3 protein is CASSPWAGGTDTQYF. The CDR3 DNA reads as TGTGCCAGCAGCCCATGGGCGGGGGGCACAGATACGCAGTATTTT.

The CDR3 DNA sequence: TGTGCCAGCAGCGTAGAAGGGGTAAGAGACAGGGTGACTGGCTACACCTTC. As protein: CASSVEGVRDRVTGYTF. This chain uses TRBV9 with TRBJ1-2, with 7 bases fitting TRBD1. The CDR3 contains 17 residues. With V trimmed by 0 bases and J by 7 bases, 15 bases remained unmatched. Germline loops: CDR1 SGDLS, CDR2 YYNGEE.

This clone has just a few counts. The V gene is TRBV29-1, the J gene TRBJ2-7; a weak D match, TRBD1 (6 bases). The ends were cut back, 4 bases at V and 0 bases at J, with 10 bases in the middle. The germline gives CDR1 SQVTM, CDR2 ANQGSEA. The CDR3 length is 13 residues. The DNA for the CDR3 is TGCAGCGTTGGGGACATCGTCTCCTACGAGCAGTACTTC. This encodes CSVGDIVSYEQYF.

The chain is built from TRBV6-4 and TRBJ1-3; D perhaps matches TRBD1 (5 bases). CDR1 is MRHNA, CDR2 SNTAGT, per germline. The CDR3 is 17 amino acids. V was clipped by 3 bases and J by 0 bases, with 15 bases between them. The CDR3, as DNA: TGTGCCAGCAGTGATCTTGGGGCCTTCAGCTCTGGAAACACCATATATTTT. Translating it yields CASSDLGAFSSGNTIYF.

The V and J genes are TRBV6-5 and TRBJ1-2; D might be TRBD1 (5 bases). CDR1 and CDR2 from the germline V gene are MNHEY and SVGAGI. Between the trimmed V and J ends, which lost 6 bases and 2 bases, there was a span of 10 bases. This CDR3 comprises 13 residues. The CDR3 DNA reads TGTGCCAGCAGGTCTGGGGCAAACTATGGCTACACCTTC. This gives the protein CASRSGANYGYTF.

As DNA, the CDR3 is TGCGCCAGCAGCTCCCTGACAGGGGGGGGAGGCTACACCTTC. Translation gives CASSSLTGGGGYTF. The chain links TRBV5-1 to TRBJ1-2; 9 positions agree with TRBD1. The germline gives CDR1 SGHRS, CDR2 YFSETQ. There are 14 residues in the CDR3. The J segment lost 8 bases and the V segment lost 3 bases, leaving 8 bases of the junction unmatched.

The chain joins TRBV7-9 to TRBJ1-6; 7 nucleotides agree with TRBD1. The CDR3 runs to 16 residues. The germline CDR1 and CDR2 sequences are SEHNR and FQNEAQ (reference sequence). Losses at the gene ends were 5 bases for V and 7 bases for J; bases not matched to a gene: 11. CDR3 residues: CASSLMGTALNSPLHF. Here the CDR3 DNA reads TGTGCCAGCAGCCTGATGGGGACAGCCTTAAATTCACCCCTCCACTTT.

CDR3 coding DNA: TGTGCCAGCACCCGGACTAGGAACACCGGGGAGCTGTTTTTT. Its translation: CASTRTRNTGELFF. V gene TRBV6-5 combines with J gene TRBJ2-2, with 7 nucleotides matching TRBD2. V was pared by 7 bases and J by 1 base, with 3 bases of the junction left unmatched. The CDR3 is made up of 14 amino acids. CDR1 is MNHEY, CDR2 SVGAGI, per germline.

The chain couples TRBV5-1 to TRBJ2-5, with D possibly TRBD1 on 5 matching bases. Trimming took off 0 bases at V and 2 bases at J, with 14 bases between the two ends. This CDR3 is built from 16 residues. The germline gives CDR1 SGHRS, CDR2 YFSETQ. In nucleotides, the CDR3 is TGCGCCAGCAGCTTGGCCCCGGCGGCAGGGCAAGAGACCCAGTACTTC. Translation: CASSLAPAAGQETQYF.

The gene calls are TRBV5-6 and TRBJ2-5; no firm D call. Germline CDR1 SGHDT, CDR2 YYEEEE. The CDR3 consists of 14 residues. With 2 bases removed from V and 4 bases from J, the gap between germline ends came to 12 bases. The DNA of the CDR3 is TGTGCCAGCAGCTTACCGGCGGTCCCAGAGACCCAGTACTTC. Its translation is CASSLPAVPETQYF.

The CDR3, as DNA: TGCGCCAGCAGCTCTGGGCCCCGGGGGAACACCGGGGAGCTGTTTTTT. This gives the protein CASSSGPRGNTGELFF. The chain uses TRBV5-1 and TRBJ2-2; a weak D match, TRBD2 (5 bases). V lost 3 bases and J lost 1, with 13 bases in between. This CDR3 has 16 amino acids. The germline V gene has CDR1 SGHRS and CDR2 YFSETQ.

In its sample, this clone was seen a few times. The CDR3 nucleotides read TGTGCCAGCTCACCACCGATGACTTTGAACACTGAAGCTTTCTTT. Amino acids: CASSPPMTLNTEAFF. This chain links TRBV18 with TRBJ1-1; D remains ambiguous. The V gene lost 0 bases and the J gene lost 0 bases, with 8 bases spanning the gap. Per germline, CDR1 KGHSH and CDR2 LQKENI. The CDR3 runs 15 residues.

CDR3 sequence reads: CASSLGQLSYNEQFF. The DNA of the CDR3 is TGTGCCAGCAGCTTGGGACAGTTATCATACAATGAGCAGTTCTTC. The chain recombines TRBV7-8 with TRBJ2-1, with 7 bases matching TRBD1. Germline assignment: CDR1 SGHVS and CDR2 FQNEAQ. This CDR3 has 15 residues. Unmatched junction bases numbered 6, after V lost 3 bases and J lost 4 bases.

The chain combines TRBV3-1 (or the pseudogene TRBV3-2) with TRBJ2-5, with 7 bases lining up with TRBD1. The V and J ends lost 1 base and 13 bases, in that order; junction bases with no gene match: 6. This CDR3 has 12 residues. Per the germline V gene, CDR1 is LGHDT and CDR2 is YNNKEL (reference sequence). CDR3 DNA sequence: TGTGCCAGCAGCCAAGGGGACAGATTTTGGTACTTC. Translation: CASSQGDRFWYF.

J is TRBJ2-7 and V is TRBV13, with D tentatively TRBD2 (5 bases). This CDR3 has 15 amino acids. V dropped 0 bases and J dropped 4 bases, with 13 bases sitting between them. The germline V gene has CDR1 PRHDT and CDR2 FYEKMQ (reference sequence). The CDR3 is CASSLGGGAPYEQYF. As DNA, the CDR3 is TGTGCCAGCAGCTTAGGCGGAGGAGCTCCTTACGAGCAGTACTTC. The full variable domain, completed using reference TRBV13 and TRBJ2-7, is AAGVIQSPRHLIKEKRETATLKCYPIPRHDTVYWYQQGPGQDPQFLISFYEKMQSDKGSIPDRFSAQQFSDYHSELNMSSLELGDSALYFCASSLGGGAPYEQYFGPGTRLTVT.

The CDR3 bases are TGTGCCAGCAGCTTAGGGCGACCGAGCGGGACGGACAATGAGCAGTTCTTC. It yields the protein CASSLGRPSGTDNEQFF. The rearrangement joins TRBV7-9 to TRBJ2-1; 7 nucleotides line up with TRBD2. This CDR3 comprises 17 residues. J lost 5 bases, V lost 1 base, and 11 bases had no gene match. Germline V lookup: CDR1 SEHNR, CDR2 FQNEAQ (reference sequence).

CDR3 coding DNA: TGTGCCAGCAGCTTAGCACAGCTAAAAGGGGAGTACTTC. Amino acids: CASSLAQLKGEYF. The genes are TRBV5-6 and TRBJ2-4, with D tentatively TRBD1 (5 bases). The germline V gene encodes CDR1 SGHDT and CDR2 YYEEEE. Trimming took off 2 bases at V and 14 bases at J, with 17 bases between the two ends. The CDR3 contains 13 residues.

The chain employs TRBV4-3 and TRBJ2-3; no definite D call. The CDR3 runs 15 residues. Per germline, CDR1 LGHNA and CDR2 YSLEER. Trimming removed 1 base from V and 0 bases from J, with 8 bases in between. CDR3 in amino acids: CASSQAPRSTDTQYF. CDR3 DNA: TGCGCCAGCAGCCAAGCCCCTAGGAGCACAGATACGCAGTATTTT.

This chain connects TRBV7-8 to TRBJ2-1; 10 nucleotides align to TRBD2. The CDR3 is 19 amino acids. The V and J ends lost 5 bases and 0 bases, in that order; junction bases with no gene match: 13. Germline CDR1 is SGHVS and CDR2 is FQNEAQ. The DNA for the CDR3 is TGTGCCAGCAGCCCCCAAGCGGGGGGGCTTATAAGCTCCTACAATGAGCAGTTCTTC. Amino acids: CASSPQAGGLISSYNEQFF.

The chain carries TRBV5-1 and TRBJ1-2; a possible D gene is TRBD1 (5 bases). The ends were cut back, 10 bases at V and 0 bases at J, with 19 bases in the middle. Germline CDR1 SGHRS, CDR2 YFSETQ. This CDR3 has 15 amino acids. The CDR3 here is CASRSGGAANYGYTF. CDR3 bases: TGCGCCTCAAGGTCAGGTGGGGCTGCTAACTATGGCTACACCTTC.

This sequence joins TRBV6-5 and TRBJ1-2; D is unresolved. With 2 bases removed from V and 2 bases from J, the gap between germline ends came to 12 bases. CDR3 size: 15 residues. Germline values: CDR1 MNHEY, CDR2 SVGAGI. The chain's CDR3 is CASSYGPGSNYGYTF. The CDR3, as DNA: TGTGCCAGCAGTTACGGTCCAGGATCAAACTATGGCTACACCTTC.

The chain links TRBV3-1 (or the pseudogene TRBV3-2) to TRBJ2-3; D might be TRBD1 (5 bases). The CDR3 covers 16 residues. The germline V and J ends were trimmed by 1 base and 6 bases, with 17 bases remaining between them. Germline lookup yields CDR1 LGHDT and CDR2 YNNKEL (reference sequence). CDR3 region: CASSQVLQGVGDTQYF. CDR3 bases: TGTGCCAGCAGCCAAGTTCTACAAGGGGTAGGTGATACGCAGTATTTT.

V and J are TRBV4-2 and TRBJ2-1; 9 bases are shared with TRBD2. The CDR3 totals 18 residues. The V gene end was trimmed by 0 bases and the J gene end by 4 bases; junction bases not matched to a gene: 10. The V gene's germline CDR1 is LGHNA and CDR2 YNFKEQ. CDR3 sequence (DNA): TGTGCCAGCAGCCAAGATCTGGTAGCGGGAGATACGTACAATGAGCAGTTCTTC. Translation: CASSQDLVAGDTYNEQFF.

This rearrangement joins TRBV6-6 to TRBJ1-1; D is uncertain. The CDR3 loop spans 13 amino acids. The V end lost 4 bases, the J end lost 5 bases, and 11 bases lay between the germline ends. Germline assignment: CDR1 MNHNY and CDR2 SVGAGI (reference sequence). DNA for the CDR3: TGTGCCAGCAGTTTTGACTCGGAAACTGAAGCTTTCTTT. Encoded protein: CASSFDSETEAFF.

This chain connects TRBV12-3 or TRBV12-4 to TRBJ2-1; 9 bases line up with TRBD2. The J segment lost 16 bases and the V segment lost 5 bases, leaving 12 bases of the junction unmatched. CDR3 length equals 13 residues. This CDR3 is CASSPGLATEPFF. In DNA form, the CDR3 reads TGTGCCAGCAGTCCTGGACTAGCGACCGAACCTTTCTTC.

The chain has TRBV27 and TRBJ2-6; D may be TRBD1 (5 bases). V lost 6 bases, J lost 0 bases, and 12 bases lay in between. Germline V gene lookup returns CDR1 MNHEY and CDR2 SMNVEV (reference sequence). This CDR3 spans 16 amino acids. For the CDR3, the DNA is TGTGCCAGCAGCGCCGGACAACCCTCTGGGGCCAACGTCCTGACTTTC. Translated: CASSAGQPSGANVLTF.

The J gene is TRBJ1-2, the V gene TRBV11-2; TRBD1 might be the D (5 bases). Germline loops: CDR1 SGHAT, CDR2 FQNNGV. The CDR3 runs to 14 residues. V was trimmed by 1 base and J by 4 bases, leaving 10 bases between them. The chain's CDR3 is CASSLGQNPYGYTF. The CDR3 DNA sequence: TGTGCCAGCAGCTTAGGACAGAACCCCTATGGCTACACCTTC.

The chain is built from TRBV3-1 (or the pseudogene TRBV3-2) and TRBJ2-2; 7 bases are shared with TRBD1. The V gene end was trimmed by 0 bases and the J gene end by 3 bases; junction bases not matched to a gene: 7. CDR1 is LGHDT, CDR2 YNNKEL, per germline (reference sequence). The CDR3 extends over 17 amino acids. The chain's CDR3 is CASSQDLKGADTGELFF. The CDR3 DNA is TGTGCCAGCAGCCAAGATTTAAAGGGGGCGGACACCGGGGAGCTGTTTTTT.

Note on this clone: Other DNA sequences from this sample encode an identical CDR3 as well. The chain recombines TRBV18 with TRBJ1-1, with D maybe TRBD1 (5 bases). This CDR3 has 13 residues. Germline CDR1 and CDR2: KGHSH and LQKENI. Trimming cost V 3 bases and J 1 base, with 6 bases left between them. The CDR3 protein is CASSPTENTEAFF. The CDR3 region has the DNA TGTGCCAGCTCACCGACAGAGAACACTGAAGCTTTCTTT.

This rearrangement joins TRBV20-1 to TRBJ2-1, with a tentative D call TRBD1 (6 bases). V lost 7 bases, J lost 5 bases, and 9 bases lay in between. Germline V gene sequence: CDR1 DFQATT, CDR2 SNEGSKA (reference sequence). The CDR3 loop spans 11 amino acids. The chain's CDR3 is CSGGQNNEQFF. For the CDR3, the DNA is TGCAGTGGAGGACAGAACAATGAGCAGTTCTTC.

The chain carries TRBV9 and TRBJ2-3, with D tentatively TRBD1 (6 bases). Germline V gives CDR1 SGDLS, CDR2 YYNGEE. V was shortened by 0 bases and J by 3 bases, with 11 bases between the two germline ends. The CDR3 is made up of 15 amino acids. The CDR3 sequence is CASSVVQGQTDTQYF. DNA for the CDR3: TGTGCCAGCAGCGTAGTCCAGGGGCAAACAGATACGCAGTATTTT.